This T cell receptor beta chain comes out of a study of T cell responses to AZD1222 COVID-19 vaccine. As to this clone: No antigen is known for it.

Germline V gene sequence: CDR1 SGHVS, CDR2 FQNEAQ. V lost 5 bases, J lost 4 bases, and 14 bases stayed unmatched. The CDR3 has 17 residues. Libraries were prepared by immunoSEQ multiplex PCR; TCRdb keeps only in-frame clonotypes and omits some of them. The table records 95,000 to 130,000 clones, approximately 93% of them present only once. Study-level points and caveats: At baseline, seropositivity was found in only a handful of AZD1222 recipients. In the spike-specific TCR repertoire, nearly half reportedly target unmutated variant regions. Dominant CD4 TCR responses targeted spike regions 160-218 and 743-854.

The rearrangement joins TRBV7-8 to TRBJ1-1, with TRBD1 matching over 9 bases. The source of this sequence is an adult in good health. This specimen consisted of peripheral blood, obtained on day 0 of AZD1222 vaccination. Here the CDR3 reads CASSPHPGQGPGTEAFF. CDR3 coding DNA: TGTGCCAGCAGCCCCCACCCCGGACAGGGGCCAGGCACTGAAGCTTTCTTT. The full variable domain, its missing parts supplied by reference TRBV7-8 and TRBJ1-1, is GAGVSQSPRYKVAKRGQDVALRCDPISGHVSLFWYQQALGQGPEFLTYFQNEAQLDKSGLPSDRFFAERPEGSVSTLKIQRTQQEDSAVYLCASSPHPGQGPGTEAFFGQGTRLTVV.